A selection of T cell receptor beta chains follows, all from one sample in a study of blood T cell repertoires in COVID-19. Repertoires were generated with immunoSEQ multiplex PCR, while TCRdb's copy carries only in-frame clones and drops some. The table records roughly 200,000 clones, roughly nine tenths of them present only once. The specimen sequenced was PBMCs or T cells enriched from blood (not recorded which). All receptors derive from a woman aged 50 to 60 in a cohort exposed to, infected with or recovered from COVID-19 (not recorded which). CDR3s include the opening cysteine and the closing phenylalanine or tryptophan. The D gene is left open where the match is weak. Part of the rows lack a size; the others show once, few, many or a class for expanded clones.

size | J | V | D | DNA | CDR3
NA | TRBJ1-4 | TRBV12-5 | NA | TGTGCTAGTGGTTTAACAGGGTTGGGGAATGAAAAACTGTTTTTT | CASGLTGLGNEKLFF
NA | TRBJ1-2 | TRBV5-1 | NA | TGCGCCAGCAGCTTAACAGAATATGGCTACACCTTC | CASSLTEYGYTF
NA | TRBJ1-1 | TRBV5-1 | TRBD1 | TGCGCCAGCAGCCGGAGGACAGGGTGGCCTGAAGCTTTCTTT | CASSRRTGWPEAFF
NA | TRBJ1-2 | TRBV5-1 | NA | TGCGCCAGCAGTGAACAAGGCGGGGGGACTAACTATGGCTACACCTTC | CASSEQGGGTNYGYTF
NA | TRBJ1-2 | TRBV4-1 | NA | TGCGCCAGCAGCCAAGAGTACAGGGTCTATGGCTACACCTTC | CASSQEYRVYGYTF
NA | TRBJ2-7 | TRBV27 | NA | TGTGCCAGCAGCCCATCACAGGGTTTCTCCTACGAGCAGTACTTC | CASSPSQGFSYEQYF
NA | TRBJ2-6 | TRBV24-1 | NA | TGTGCCACCAGTGATCCTCGGGGAGGCCCCTCTGGGGCCAACGTCCTGACTTTC | CATSDPRGGPSGANVLTF
NA | TRBJ1-5 | TRBV30 | NA | TGTGCCTGGAGTGCCTCCTTACAGGGAAATCAGCCCCAGCATTTT | CAWSASLQGNQPQHF
few | TRBJ1-6 | TRBV18 | TRBD1 | TGTGCCAGCTCACCAGGGACAGATAATTCACCCCTCCACTTT | CASSPGTDNSPLHF
NA | TRBJ1-2 | TRBV5-8 | TRBD1 | TGTGCCAGCAGCCCCGACAGGGGTATCGGCTACACCTTC | CASSPDRGIGYTF
NA | TRBJ1-1 | TRBV27 | NA | TGTGCCAGCGGGTCCTCTAGGGGCACTGAAGCTTTCTTT | CASGSSRGTEAFF
NA | TRBJ2-1 | TRBV5-8 | TRBD2 | TGTGCCAGCAGCGGGCTAGCGGGGCCACGATACAATGAGCAGTTCTTC | CASSGLAGPRYNEQFF
NA | TRBJ2-6 | TRBV9 | NA | TGTGCCAGTGCAACTTCTGGGGCCAACGTCCTGACTTTC | CASATSGANVLTF
few | TRBJ1-4 | TRBV28 | NA | TGTGCCAGCAGTTTTCGGCAGGGCCGCGAAAAACTGTTTTTT | CASSFRQGREKLFF
NA | TRBJ2-7 | TRBV7-2 | NA | TGTGCCAGCAGCTTTTCGGGCGAGCAGTACTTC | CASSFSGEQYF
once | TRBJ1-2 | TRBV3-1/TRBV3-2 | NA | TGTGCCAGCAGCCCAGAACCCCCTTTTACGGGTGGCTACACCTTC | CASSPEPPFTGGYTF
once | TRBJ2-2 | TRBV5-1 | NA | TGCGCCAGCAGCTTGGCCCGTAACACCGGGGAGCTGTTTTTT | CASSLARNTGELFF
NA | TRBJ2-1 | TRBV27 | NA | TGTGCCAGCAGTCACGACCGGGGCTACAATGAGCAGTTCTTC | CASSHDRGYNEQFF
NA | TRBJ1-4 | TRBV12-3/TRBV12-4 | NA | TGTGCCAGCAGTTTATTTCAGGGTGGGGAACTGTTTTTT | CASSLFQGGELFF
NA | TRBJ2-5 | TRBV13 | NA | TGTGCCAGCAGCTTAGTTGGGGGCCGGAGGGAGACCCAGTACTTC | CASSLVGGRRETQYF
NA | TRBJ2-3 | TRBV4-2 | TRBD2 | TGTGCCAGCAGCCAAGATAGCGGGGGTGGCACAGATACGCAGTATTTT | CASSQDSGGGTDTQYF
NA | TRBJ1-1 | TRBV4-2 | NA | TGTGCCAGCAGCCTTGGGCTGAGGGACACTGAAGCTTTCTTT | CASSLGLRDTEAFF
NA | TRBJ2-2 | TRBV21-1 | NA | TGTGCCAGCAGCACAACGGGGGGCCCCGAAAACAGACCCGGGGAGCTGTTTTTT | CASSTTGGPENRPGELFF
NA | TRBJ2-7 | TRBV5-4 | NA | TGTGCCAGCAGCTCTCTAACAGGGCTTAGCGAGCAGTACTTC | CASSSLTGLSEQYF
NA | TRBJ1-1 | TRBV5-4 | NA | TGTGCCAGCAGCTTTAGGGGTAGGGTCACTGAAGCTTTCTTT | CASSFRGRVTEAFF
few | TRBJ1-3 | TRBV25-1 | NA | TGTGCCAGCAGGCCGCTCTATGGAAACACCATATATTTT | CASRPLYGNTIYF
NA | TRBJ2-1 | TRBV7-9 | TRBD1 | TGTGCCAGCAGCCCCCGAACAGGGGTCAATGAGCAGTTCTTC | CASSPRTGVNEQFF
NA | TRBJ1-5 | TRBV5-8 | NA | TGTGCCAGCAGCAAGTCGGGGAATCAGCCCCAGCATTTT | CASSKSGNQPQHF
NA | TRBJ1-1 | TRBV12-3/TRBV12-4 | NA | TGTGCCAGCAGTTCGAACCTCGGGGCTGAAGCTTTCTTT | CASSSNLGAEAFF